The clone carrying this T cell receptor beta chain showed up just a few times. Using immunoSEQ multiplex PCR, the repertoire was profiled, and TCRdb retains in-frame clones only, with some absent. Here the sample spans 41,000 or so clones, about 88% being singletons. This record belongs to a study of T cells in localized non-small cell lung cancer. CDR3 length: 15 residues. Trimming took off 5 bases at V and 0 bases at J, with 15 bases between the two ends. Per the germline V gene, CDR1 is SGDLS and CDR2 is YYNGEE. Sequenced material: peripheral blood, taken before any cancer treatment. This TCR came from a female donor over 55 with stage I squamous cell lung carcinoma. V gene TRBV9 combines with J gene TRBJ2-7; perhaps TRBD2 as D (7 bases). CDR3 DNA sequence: TGTGCCAGCAGGGCGTTAGGGGGGGCCTCCTACGAGCAGTACTTC. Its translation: CASRALGGASYEQYF.